Following are 10 T cell receptor beta chains from one sample sequenced in a study of cytomegalovirus exposure and HLA in healthy donors (dated by TCRdb to 2017 to 2019). The library relied on the immunoSEQ multiplex PCR assay. TCRdb re-hosts the immuneACCESS table, in-frame sequences only. Its copies lack some clones; in the studies checked, an unresolved V gene accounts for under half of them, and the cause for the rest is not known. The sample table shows 50,000 to 65,000 clones, and 95% are seen once. The top ten hold over 6.5% of the sample. Material for sequencing was PBMCs. All receptors derive from a woman younger than 30 in good health and CMV-seropositive.

The genes are TRBV7-6 and TRBJ1-2, with 9 positions matching TRBD1. This CDR3 is built from 19 residues. Trimming took 3 bases from V and 0 from J; bases not matched to a gene: 14. Germline loops: CDR1 SGHVS, CDR2 FNYEAQ. CDR3: CASSFLTLDRGIANYGYTF. CDR3 nucleotides: TGTGCCAGCAGCTTCCTAACCTTGGACAGGGGTATTGCTAACTATGGCTACACCTTC.

The V and J genes are TRBV7-9 and TRBJ1-2; D gene ambiguous. Germline V gene lookup returns CDR1 SEHNR and CDR2 FQNEAQ (reference sequence). The CDR3 has 18 residues. The V and J ends lost 1 base and 0 bases respectively, with 18 bases between them. CDR3 nucleotide sequence: TGTGCCAGCAGCTTAGGTGATAACAGAGTCAAAGCTAACTATGGCTACACCTTC. Translating gives CASSLGDNRVKANYGYTF.

The gene calls are TRBV10-1 and TRBJ2-2, with 10 bases matching TRBD1. V lost 6 bases and J lost 5; bases outside the gene matches: 3. Germline values: CDR1 WNHNN, CDR2 SYGVQD (reference sequence). CDR3 length: 14 amino acids. The CDR3 DNA reads TGCGCCAGCAGCGGGACAGGGGCAACCGGGGAGCTGTTTTTT. As protein: CASSGTGATGELFF.

This clone was seen just once. The chain links TRBV7-2 to TRBJ2-1; no clear D. Germline V lookup: CDR1 SGHTA, CDR2 FQGNSA. The V gene lost 3 bases and the J gene lost 10 bases, with 7 bases spanning the gap. The CDR3 consists of 11 residues. For the CDR3, the DNA is TGTGCCAGCAGCTTGTGGCAGGAGCAGTTCTTC. This encodes CASSLWQEQFF.

J is TRBJ1-2 and V is TRBV5-1; 11 nucleotides match TRBD1. There are 15 residues in the CDR3. Germline V gene sequence: CDR1 SGHRS, CDR2 YFSETQ. Trimming took 5 bases from V and 8 from J; bases not matched to a gene: 11. CDR3 nucleotides: TGCGCCAGCAGGGAAACGGACAGGGGGCAGGAAGGCTACACCTTC. Its protein product is CASRETDRGQEGYTF.

This chain links TRBV30 with TRBJ2-2; 9 bases line up with TRBD1. Trimming at V came to 3 bases and at J to 3 bases, leaving 8 bases not matched to a gene. Germline V gene sequence: CDR1 GTSNPN, CDR2 SVGIG (reference sequence). The CDR3 contains 16 residues. Here the CDR3 reads CAWRSDRGYYTGELFF. CDR3 coding DNA: TGTGCCTGGAGATCCGACAGGGGGTATTACACCGGGGAGCTGTTTTTT.

The CDR3 DNA reads TGTGCCAGCAGTGACTCACCACTAGCGGGGGGGCCCTCCGATACGCAGTATTTT. Translating it yields CASSDSPLAGGPSDTQYF. The V and J genes are TRBV6-4 and TRBJ2-3; 13 bases are shared with TRBD2. V trimming: 0 bases; J trimming: 6 bases; junction bases outside the gene matches: 9. There are 18 residues in the CDR3. Per germline, CDR1 MRHNA and CDR2 SNTAGT.

The rearrangement joins TRBV28 to TRBJ1-1; D not certain. The CDR3 runs to 13 residues. In germline, CDR1 is MDHEN, CDR2 SYDVKM. V was shortened by 3 bases and J by 1 base, with 6 bases between the two germline ends. The CDR3 sequence is CASSFHQNTEAFF. The CDR3 nucleotides read TGTGCCAGCAGTTTCCATCAGAACACTGAAGCTTTCTTT. Full variable domain (missing parts from reference TRBV28 and TRBJ1-1): DVKVTQSSRYLVKRTGEKVFLECVQDMDHENMFWYRQDPGLGLRLIYFSYDVKMKEKGDIPEGYSVSREKKERFSLILESASTNQTSMYLCASSFHQNTEAFFGQGTRLTVV.

The chain recombines TRBV4-2 with TRBJ1-2; possibly TRBD1 for D (5 bases). Germline assignment: CDR1 LGHNA and CDR2 YNFKEQ. The CDR3 has 15 residues. V was shortened by 0 bases and J by 5 bases, with 13 bases between the two germline ends. CDR3 amino acids: CASSQDLGGGYGYTF. The CDR3, as DNA: TGTGCCAGCAGCCAAGATTTGGGGGGAGGGTATGGCTACACCTTC.

This clone appeared a single time. V is TRBV9 and J is TRBJ2-1; 8 nucleotides align to TRBD1. Losses at the gene ends were 3 bases for V and 9 bases for J; bases not matched to a gene: 5. In germline, CDR1 is SGDLS, CDR2 YYNGEE. This CDR3 contains 13 residues. CDR3 sequence: CASSGDRQGEQFF. For the CDR3, the DNA is TGTGCCAGCAGCGGGGACAGGCAAGGTGAGCAGTTCTTC.